This T cell receptor (beta chain) was recovered during a study of cytomegalovirus exposure and HLA in healthy donors. PCR used 60 Vbeta primers and 13 Jbeta primers. Only in-frame clones appear in the TCRdb table, and some are missing; sequencing was by immunoSEQ multiplex PCR. This sample has roughly 80,000 clones, with about two thirds found just once. Germline CDR1 reads LGHNA; CDR2 reads YNFKEQ. The J segment lost 0 bases and the V segment lost 3 bases, leaving 17 bases of the junction unmatched. The CDR3 is made up of 19 amino acids. This TCR was recovered from a woman in her forties or fifties in good health and CMV-seropositive. The chain uses TRBV4-2 and TRBJ2-7, with 7 bases identical to TRBD1. The sample taken for sequencing was PBMCs. The CDR3: CASSHPGQPTSGPSYEQYF. The CDR3 DNA is TGTGCCAGCAGCCATCCGGGACAGCCAACCTCCGGACCCTCCTACGAGCAGTACTTC.